The present T cell receptor (beta chain) was sequenced within a study of CD8+ T cells in alopecia areata (dated by TCRdb to the late 2010s). Broadly, across the study: High-throughput TCRbeta sequencing was used to examine T cell clonal expansion in alopecia areata in both the C3H/HeJ mouse model and human patients. TCRbeta CDR3 regions were amplified by immunoSEQ multiplex PCR with 35 Vbeta forward and 13 Jbeta reverse primers. Human TCRbeta sequencing covered scalp tissue and sorted CD4+ and CD8+ peripheral blood T cells from patchy and totalis/universalis alopecia areata patients and healthy controls. Scalp clonality was compared across normal scalp (n=4), patchy alopecia areata scalp (n=8), and alopecia totalis/universalis scalp (n=8). RNA was obtained with the PAXgene miRNA kit for fixed scalp, the miRNeasy kit for PBMCs, and the RNeasy kit for mouse skin. What the study reported, not specific to this receptor: Resident alphabeta T cells in normal human skin are also sequenced, complicating scalp TCR repertoire analysis, unlike mouse skin dominated by gammadelta T cells. Shared TCR sequences between patients were less evident than in mice, which may be partly attributable to HLA diversity in the patient population. Lesional scalp, especially in alopecia totalis/universalis, showed higher clonality and more expanded CD8+ clones than normal scalp, suggesting antigenic drive.

Libraries came from the immunoSEQ multiplex PCR assay. RNA was extracted from all samples and reverse transcribed into cDNA, which served as template for TCR sequencing. SuperScript III was used for first-strand cDNA synthesis, primed with a 2:1 mix of oligo-dT and random hexamers. A synthetic immune receptor repertoire was used to assess amplification bias, and residual bias was removed computationally. The authors' analysis ran thus. Raw reads were preprocessed to remove errors, and CDR3 was defined according to IMGT conventions as the region from the conserved cysteine to phenylalanine. To get clonality, Shannon entropy was normalized by log2 of the number of productive unique TCRs and the result was subtracted from 1. CD4 or CD8 identity of scalp clones was inferred by cross-referencing scalp TCRbeta sequences with sorted blood CD4 and CD8 repertoires. The table was pulled from immuneACCESS by TCRdb, which kept in-frame rearrangements only. Such tables lose some clones; where checked, under half of the loss comes from unresolved V genes, and the rest has no known cause. V, J and clone size derive from that table, while D and trimming were established from the DNA sequence. This sample comprises 65,000 to 90,000 clones, roughly 47% of them detected only once. Together, the top ten hold approximately 5.3% of the sample.

Reading the germline V gene (reference sequence) gives CDR1 MNHNY and CDR2 SVGAGI. Taken from cysteine to phenylalanine, the CDR3 has 13 residues. Here the CDR3 DNA is all that survives: 39 bases in frame from base 1. Deletion took 6 bases off V and 5 bases off J, with a span of 14 bases between the germline ends. Lesional scalp punch biopsies and peripheral blood were obtained from alopecia areata patients. After PBMCs were isolated by density centrifugation and stained for CD3, CD4 and CD8, a FACSAria was used to sort CD4+ and CD8+ T cells. As part of a multicenter biomarker study, untreated alopecia areata patients were recruited. For about 5 biomarker-study patients, blood CD8+ T cells were further sorted into NKG2D-low and NKG2D-high fractions. A remark on this clone: Its antigen target is currently unknown. No base quality information exists; no much larger clone differs at one position.

The source of this sequence is a human donor with alopecia areata. Sequenced material: NKG2D-high CD8+ T cells sorted from blood. In light of the paper, this sample's cell subset or site label describes: sorted CD8+ NKG2D-high blood T cells. The receptor chain draws on TRBV6-6 and TRBJ2-7; TRBD2 could be the D gene, as 5 bases match. The CDR3 region: CASRAMYGNEQYF. The sequenced DNA is TGTGCCAGCAGAGCTATGTACGGGAACGAGCAGTACTTC.